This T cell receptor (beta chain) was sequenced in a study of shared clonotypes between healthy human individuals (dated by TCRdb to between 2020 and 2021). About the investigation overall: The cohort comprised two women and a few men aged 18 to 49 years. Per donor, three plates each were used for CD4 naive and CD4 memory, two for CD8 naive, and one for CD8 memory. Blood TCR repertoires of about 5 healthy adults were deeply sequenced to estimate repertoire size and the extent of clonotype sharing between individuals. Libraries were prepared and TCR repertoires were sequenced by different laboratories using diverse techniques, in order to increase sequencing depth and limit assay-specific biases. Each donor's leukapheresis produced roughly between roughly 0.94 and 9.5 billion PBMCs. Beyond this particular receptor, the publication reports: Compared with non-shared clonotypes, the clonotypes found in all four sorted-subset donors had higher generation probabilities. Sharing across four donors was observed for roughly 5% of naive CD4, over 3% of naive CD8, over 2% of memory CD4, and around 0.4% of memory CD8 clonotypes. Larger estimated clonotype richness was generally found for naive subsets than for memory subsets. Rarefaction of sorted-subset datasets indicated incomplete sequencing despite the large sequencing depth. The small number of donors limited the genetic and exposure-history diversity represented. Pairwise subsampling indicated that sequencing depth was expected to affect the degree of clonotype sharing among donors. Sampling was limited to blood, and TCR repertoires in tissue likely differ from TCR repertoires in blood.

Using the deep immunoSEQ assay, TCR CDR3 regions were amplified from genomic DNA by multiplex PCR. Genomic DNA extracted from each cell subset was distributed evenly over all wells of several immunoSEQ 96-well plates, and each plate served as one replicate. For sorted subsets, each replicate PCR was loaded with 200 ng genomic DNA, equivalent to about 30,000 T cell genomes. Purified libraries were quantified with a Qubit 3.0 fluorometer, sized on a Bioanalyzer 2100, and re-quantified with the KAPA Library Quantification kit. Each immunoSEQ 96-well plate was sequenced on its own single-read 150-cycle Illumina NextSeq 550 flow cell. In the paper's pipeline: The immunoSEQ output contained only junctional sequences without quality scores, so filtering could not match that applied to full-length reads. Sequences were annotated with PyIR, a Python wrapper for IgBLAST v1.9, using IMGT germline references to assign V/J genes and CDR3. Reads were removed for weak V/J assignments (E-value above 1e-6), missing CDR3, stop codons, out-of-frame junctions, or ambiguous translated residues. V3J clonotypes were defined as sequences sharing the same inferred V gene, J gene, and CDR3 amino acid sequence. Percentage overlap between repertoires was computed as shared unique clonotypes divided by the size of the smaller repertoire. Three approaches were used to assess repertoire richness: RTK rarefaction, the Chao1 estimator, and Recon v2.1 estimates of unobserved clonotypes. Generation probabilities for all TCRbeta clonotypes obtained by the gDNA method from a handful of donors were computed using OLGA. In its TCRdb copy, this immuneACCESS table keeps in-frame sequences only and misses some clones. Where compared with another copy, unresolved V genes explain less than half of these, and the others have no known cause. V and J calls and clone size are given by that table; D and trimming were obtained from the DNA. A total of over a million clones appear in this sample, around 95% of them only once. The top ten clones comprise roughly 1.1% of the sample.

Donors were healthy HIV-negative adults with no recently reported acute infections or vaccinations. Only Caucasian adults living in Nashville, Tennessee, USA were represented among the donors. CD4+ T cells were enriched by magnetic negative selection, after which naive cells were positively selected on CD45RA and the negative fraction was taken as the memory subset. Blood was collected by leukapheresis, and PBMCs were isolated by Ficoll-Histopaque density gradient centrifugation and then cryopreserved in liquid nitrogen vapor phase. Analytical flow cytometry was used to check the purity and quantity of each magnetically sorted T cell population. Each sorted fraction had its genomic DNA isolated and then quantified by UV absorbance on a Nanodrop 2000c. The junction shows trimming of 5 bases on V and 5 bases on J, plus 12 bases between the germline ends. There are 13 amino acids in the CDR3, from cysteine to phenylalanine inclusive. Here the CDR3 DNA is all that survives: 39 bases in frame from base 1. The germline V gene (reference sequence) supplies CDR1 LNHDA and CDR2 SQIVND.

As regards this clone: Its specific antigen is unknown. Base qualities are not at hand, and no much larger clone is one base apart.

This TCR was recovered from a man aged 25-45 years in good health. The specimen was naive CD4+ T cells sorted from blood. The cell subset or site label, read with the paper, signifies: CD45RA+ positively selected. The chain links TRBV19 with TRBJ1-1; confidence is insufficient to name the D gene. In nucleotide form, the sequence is TGTGCCAGTAGTCTCATAGGCCAGACTGAAGCTTTCTTT. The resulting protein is CASSLIGQTEAFF. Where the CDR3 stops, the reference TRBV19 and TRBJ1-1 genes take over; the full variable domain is DGGITQSPKYLFRKEGQNVTLSCEQNLNHDAMYWYRQDPGQGLRLIYYSQIVNDFQKGDIAEGYSVSREKKESFPLTVTSAQKNPTAFYLCASSLIGQTEAFFGQGTRLTVV.